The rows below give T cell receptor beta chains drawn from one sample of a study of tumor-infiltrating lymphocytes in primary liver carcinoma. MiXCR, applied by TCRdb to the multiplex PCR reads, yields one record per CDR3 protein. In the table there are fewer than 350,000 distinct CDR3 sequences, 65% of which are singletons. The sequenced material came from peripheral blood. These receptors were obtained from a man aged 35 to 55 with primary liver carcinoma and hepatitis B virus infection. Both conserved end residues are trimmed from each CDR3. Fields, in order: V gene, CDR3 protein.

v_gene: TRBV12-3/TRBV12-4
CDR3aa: ASSLYPQNRELF

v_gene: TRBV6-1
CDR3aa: ACGQASTDTQY

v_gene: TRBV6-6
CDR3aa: ASSSVSSYEQY

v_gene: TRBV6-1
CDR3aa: ASSERRGGRVRQPQH

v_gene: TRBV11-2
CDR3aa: ASSPRGLSYEQY

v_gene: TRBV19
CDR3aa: ASSNTLAGPRYEQY

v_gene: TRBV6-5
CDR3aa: ASRGRDSTRPGYGYT

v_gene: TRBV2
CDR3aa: ASSEGASGSGETQY

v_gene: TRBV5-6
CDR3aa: ASSTPTSWPDNEQF

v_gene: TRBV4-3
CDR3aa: ASSQDPSGRGGNHGYT

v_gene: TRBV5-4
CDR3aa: ASSLKWTPGQGVGGKDTQY

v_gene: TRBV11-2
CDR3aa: ASNELAEFSNEQL

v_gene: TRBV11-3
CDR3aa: ASRPTAVNELF

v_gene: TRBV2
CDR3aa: ASSENRAEAF

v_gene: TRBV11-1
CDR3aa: ASSLATSGRYEQY

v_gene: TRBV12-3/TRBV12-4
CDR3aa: ASQSGRTYNEQF

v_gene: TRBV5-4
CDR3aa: ASSMVGRREV

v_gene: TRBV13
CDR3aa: ASSLGWAGGYEQY

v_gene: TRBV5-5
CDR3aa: ASRVNRTSGSHEQY

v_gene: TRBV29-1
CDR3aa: SAAGLAGLGEQF